The 28 T cell receptor beta chains given below trace back to one sample, sequenced in a study of metastatic and nonmetastatic thyroid tumors. No patient received treatment before thyroid surgery. With MiXCR, TCRdb reprocessed the PCR reads. Of 6,000 to 7,000 clones in the sample, 33% were seen once. Sequencing was performed on adjacent normal tissue. Source of these receptors: a male donor with papillary thyroid cancer or a benign thyroid nodule (not recorded which). Some clones in this sample may be carry-over from other donors' samples.

By its share, this clone is medium-sized (0.01 to 0.1%). The rearrangement uses TRBV5-4 and TRBJ1-1; possibly TRBD1 for D (5 bases). Germline V gene data show CDR1 as SGHNT and CDR2 as YYREEE (reference sequence). This CDR3 spans 13 amino acids. Trimming cost V 4 bases and J 6 bases, with 13 bases left between them. CDR3 DNA: TGTGCCAGCAGCGCCGGGGACGTTGCTGAAGCTTTCTTT. It encodes CASSAGDVAEAFF.

This clone is large in the sample. The V call is TRBV6-1, the J call TRBJ1-1, with a tentative D call TRBD1 (6 bases). V lost 9 bases and J 3 bases, leaving 17 bases between the germline ends. The CDR3 covers 14 residues. CDR1 and CDR2 (germline): MNHNS, SASEGT. The CDR3 protein is CARPLKQGHTEAFF. The DNA of the CDR3 is TGTGCCAGGCCTCTAAAACAGGGACACACTGAAGCTTTCTTT.

This clone was counted a few times. The chain carries TRBV6-5 and TRBJ1-2, with D uncertain. This CDR3 region has 13 residues. The germline V gene has CDR1 MNHEY and CDR2 SVGAGI. The V gene lost 0 bases and the J gene lost 8 bases, with 10 bases spanning the gap. DNA for the CDR3: TGTGCCAGCAGTTACTCGTACCAGTACGGCTACACCTTC. Amino acid sequence: CASSYSYQYGYTF.

This chain connects TRBV12-5 to TRBJ2-7, with D hard to call. The germline V gene has CDR1 LGHNT and CDR2 FRNRAP. This CDR3 spans 16 amino acids. V was shortened by 4 bases and J by 0 bases, with 16 bases between the two germline ends. The CDR3 loop is CASGSPVVLYSYEQYF. The CDR3 coding sequence is TGTGCTAGTGGTTCCCCCGTGGTACTATACTCCTACGAGCAGTACTTC.

This clone appeared once. The rearrangement links TRBV5-8 to TRBJ1-6; D is unresolved. Looked up from germline, CDR1 is SGHTS and CDR2 is YDEGEE. The length of the CDR3 is 14 residues. Trimming took 0 bases from V and 9 from J, leaving 10 bases between them. The CDR3, as DNA: TGTGCCAGCAGCTTGGCCGGCGGTGGTTCACCCCTCCACTTT. Its translation is CASSLAGGGSPLHF. The full variable domain, completed using reference TRBV5-8 and TRBJ1-6, is EAGVTQSPTHLIKTRGQQATLRCSPISGHTSVYWYQQALGLGLQFLLWYDEGEERNRGNFPPRFSGRQFPNYSSELNVNALELEDSALYLCASSLAGGGSPLHFGNGTRLTVT.

The chain has TRBV5-6 and TRBJ1-2; D call uncertain. The CDR3 spans 15 residues. Germline loops: CDR1 SGHDT, CDR2 YYEEEE. V was shortened by 4 bases and J by 4 bases, with 17 bases between the two germline ends. CDR3 protein: CASSRTTNTFYGYTF. The CDR3 coding sequence is TGTGCCAGCAGCCGTACCACCAATACCTTCTATGGCTACACCTTC. Using reference TRBV5-6 and TRBJ1-2 for the parts outside the CDR3, the full variable domain is DAGVTQSPTHLIKTRGQQVTLRCSPKSGHDTVSWYQQALGQGPQFIFQYYEEEERQRGNFPDRFSGHQFPNYSSELNVNALLLGDSALYLCASSRTTNTFYGYTFGSGTRLTVV.

In its sample, this clone was seen many times. The chain combines TRBV6-1 with TRBJ2-7, with D maybe TRBD1 (6 bases). The ends were cut back, 1 base at V and 2 bases at J, with 15 bases in the middle. Germline CDR1 is MNHNS and CDR2 is SASEGT. The CDR3 is made up of 16 amino acids. CDR3 sequence reads: CASSEEGRGYTYEQYF. For the CDR3, the DNA is TGTGCCAGCAGTGAAGAGGGCAGGGGTTATACCTACGAGCAGTACTTC.

The chain carries TRBV20-1 and TRBJ1-4; D unresolved. CDR1 and CDR2 from the germline V gene are DFQATT and SNEGSKA (reference sequence). CDR3 length: 14 amino acids. With 6 bases removed from V and 0 bases from J, the gap between germline ends came to 11 bases. The CDR3 sequence is CSAAEVATNEKLFF. CDR3 coding DNA: TGCAGTGCGGCCGAAGTTGCAACTAATGAAAAACTGTTTTTT.

This chain links TRBV4-1 with TRBJ2-2; the D gene is possibly TRBD1 (5 bases). The germline CDR1 and CDR2 sequences are MGHRA and YSYEKL. V was shortened by 0 bases and J by 4 bases, with 12 bases between the two germline ends. The CDR3 is 16 residues long. The CDR3 nucleotides read TGCGCCAGCAGCCAAGAGGGGCAGGGTCTCACCGGGGAGCTGTTTTTT. Protein: CASSQEGQGLTGELFF.

The rearrangement links TRBV6-7 to TRBJ1-1; the D gene is possibly TRBD1 (5 bases). TRBV6-7 is annotated as an ORF whose role is uncertain. The CDR3 has 16 residues. Trimming removed 0 bases at V and 4 bases at J, with 15 bases between. CDR3 loop: CASSYSDRGVGTEAFF. CDR3 DNA: TGTGCCAGCAGTTACTCAGACCGGGGGGTGGGCACTGAAGCTTTCTTT.

The genes are TRBV13 and TRBJ2-3; D perhaps matches TRBD1 (5 bases). The CDR3 has 14 amino acids. Germline assignment: CDR1 PRHDT and CDR2 FYEKMQ (reference sequence). The ends were cut back, 6 bases at V and 3 bases at J, with 13 bases in the middle. CDR3 DNA sequence: TGTGCCAGCAGTGCCAGGGTGGGGACAGATACGCAGTATTTT. Its protein product is CASSARVGTDTQYF.

The chain recombines TRBV7-3 with TRBJ1-1; no reliable D call. Germline-derived CDR1 and CDR2 are SGHTA and FQGTGA. V gave up 0 bases and J gave up 4 bases, with 6 bases separating them. The CDR3 loop spans 13 amino acids. The CDR3 spells CASSLTGITEAFF. As DNA, the CDR3 is TGTGCCAGCAGCTTAACAGGTATCACTGAAGCTTTCTTT.

The table lists this clone with a few counts. The chain recombines TRBV28 with TRBJ1-1, with 10 nucleotides matching TRBD1. Per the germline V gene, CDR1 is MDHEN and CDR2 is SYDVKM. This CDR3 is built from 16 residues. V was clipped by 6 bases and J by 0 bases; unmatched bases: 7. The DNA of the CDR3 is TGTGCCAGCAGGTCCAGGGGACAGGGGATGAACACTGAAGCTTTCTTT. Protein product: CASRSRGQGMNTEAFF.

This clone turned up a few times. This chain's CDR3 is CASSIQQDTGYTF. The CDR3 DNA is TGTGCCAGCAGTATCCAGCAGGATACTGGCTACACCTTC. The rearrangement joins TRBV6-1 to TRBJ1-2; D gene uncertain. CDR3 length equals 13 residues. Trimming removed 5 bases at V and 7 bases at J, with 14 bases between. Germline V gene lookup returns CDR1 MNHNS and CDR2 SASEGT.

The rearrangement joins TRBV6-1 to TRBJ2-2; no reliable D call. Germline CDR1 MNHNS, CDR2 SASEGT. The CDR3 length is 11 residues. V was pared by 5 bases and J by 4 bases, with 2 bases between. The CDR3 DNA sequence: TGTGCCAGCAGTATCACCGGGGAGCTGTTTTTT. It yields the protein CASSITGELFF.

This sequence joins TRBV11-2 and TRBJ1-2; TRBD1 agrees at 9 bases. The J segment lost 7 bases and the V segment lost 0 bases, leaving 6 bases of the junction unmatched. This CDR3 is 15 amino acids long. Germline-derived CDR1 and CDR2 are SGHAT and FQNNGV. CDR3 region: CASSLERTGGLGYTF. The CDR3 coding sequence is TGTGCCAGCAGCTTAGAACGAACAGGGGGCCTTGGCTACACCTTC.

There are a few counts of this clone. CDR3 protein: CSATYTGTSRNEQFF. CDR3 DNA sequence: TGCAGTGCTACTTATACCGGGACTAGCCGGAATGAGCAGTTCTTC. V usage is TRBV20-1 and J usage is TRBJ2-1, with 9 bases that match TRBD2. The CDR3 contains 15 residues. V trimming: 4 bases; J trimming: 7 bases; junction bases outside the gene matches: 11. Germline loops: CDR1 DFQATT, CDR2 SNEGSKA (reference sequence).

Comment on this clone: Since the CDR3 does not end with the conserved phenylalanine or tryptophan, this likely comes from a read error. The chain employs TRBV6-1 and TRBJ1-1; D is uncertain. CDR3 length equals 11 residues. V was cut by 2 bases and J by 6 bases, with 4 bases left in between. Germline assignment: CDR1 MNHNS and CDR2 SASEGT. This CDR3 is CASSEWAEAFK. CDR3 nucleotides: TGTGCCAGCAGTGAATGGGCTGAAGCTTTCAAA.

This chain joins TRBV11-3 and TRBJ1-1, with TRBD1 identical over 9 bases. Germline lookup yields CDR1 SGHNT and CDR2 YENEEA. The CDR3 sequence is 14 residues long. V was clipped by 5 bases and J by 5 bases; unmatched bases: 6. The CDR3 reads CASSRLTGGTEAFF. The CDR3 DNA reads as TGTGCCAGCAGCCGCCTGACAGGGGGGACTGAAGCTTTCTTT.

This clone was detected only once. The chain employs TRBV11-1 and TRBJ2-3, with 10 bases that match TRBD2. Germline CDR1 reads SGHAT; CDR2 reads FQDESV (reference sequence). Trimming at V came to 5 bases and at J to 3 bases, leaving 5 bases not matched to a gene. The CDR3 is made up of 15 amino acids. The CDR3 protein is CASSLTSGETDTQYF. The CDR3 bases are TGTGCCAGCAGCCTAACTAGCGGGGAGACAGATACGCAGTATTTT.

The chain is built from TRBV6-1 and TRBJ1-3, with D unresolved. V lost 7 bases to trimming and J lost 3 bases, with 16 bases between them. CDR1 is MNHNS, CDR2 SASEGT, per germline. The CDR3 sequence is 15 residues long. CDR3 nucleotide sequence: TGTGCCAGCAAAAAGAAGTCCGGAAATGGAAACACCATATATTTT. As protein: CASKKKSGNGNTIYF.

The chain uses TRBV2 and TRBJ2-7; TRBD1 is a possible D gene (5 bases). CDR3 length: 14 residues. Germline CDR1 and CDR2: SNHLY and FYNNEI. Trimming removed 6 bases from V and 5 bases from J, with 17 bases in between. CDR3 region: CASRSGQGVDEQYF. CDR3 nucleotide sequence: TGTGCCAGCAGGTCCGGGCAGGGCGTGGACGAGCAGTACTTC.

V and J are TRBV7-6 and TRBJ2-3; D is perhaps TRBD1 (6 bases). V was clipped by 5 bases and J by 2 bases, with 14 bases between them. Germline CDR1 SGHVS, CDR2 FNYEAQ. This CDR3 is built from 15 residues. CDR3 DNA sequence: TGTGCCAGCAGCCGGTGGACAGAACTCACAGATACGCAGTATTTT. It specifies CASSRWTELTDTQYF.

By its share, this clone is medium-sized (0.01 to 0.1%). The rearrangement uses TRBV30 and TRBJ2-7; 10 bases align to TRBD2. V shed 8 bases and J 4 bases; nucleotides not matched to a gene: 20. The CDR3 is 17 residues long. In germline, CDR1 is GTSNPN, CDR2 SVGIG (reference sequence). The CDR3 DNA reads TGTGCCGGCCGATCACTAGCGGGAAGTCTCAGACCGTACGAGCAGTACTTC. It translates to CAGRSLAGSLRPYEQYF.

This rearrangement joins TRBV9 to TRBJ2-2, with D unclear. The germline CDR1 and CDR2 sequences are SGDLS and YYNGEE. Trimming cost V 1 base and J 3 bases, with 1 base left between them. This CDR3 is 12 amino acids long. For the CDR3, the DNA is TGTGCCAGCAGCGTACACACCGGGGAGCTGTTTTTT. Its translation is CASSVHTGELFF.

This sequence joins TRBV5-1 and TRBJ2-3, with 14 bases aligning to TRBD2. In germline, CDR1 is SGHRS, CDR2 YFSETQ. V trimming: 5 bases; J trimming: 5 bases; junction bases outside the gene matches: 7. The length of the CDR3 is 16 residues. CDR3 sequence (DNA): TGCGCCAGCAGAAGGGGACTAGCGGGAGTCGGAGATACGCAGTATTTT. As protein: CASRRGLAGVGDTQYF.

This clone was recorded a few times. The rearrangement uses TRBV6-1 and TRBJ2-5; maybe TRBD2 (5 bases). Germline CDR1 reads MNHNS; CDR2 reads SASEGT. The CDR3 extends over 14 amino acids. V lost 10 bases, J lost 5 bases, and 20 bases lay in between. CDR3 amino acids: CATADSLDQETQYF. The CDR3 nucleotides read TGTGCCACCGCGGACTCTTTGGATCAGGAGACCCAGTACTTC.

V and J are TRBV2 and TRBJ1-1; D is perhaps TRBD1 (5 bases). V was shortened by 2 bases and J by 11 bases, with 18 bases between the two germline ends. The CDR3 is 14 residues long. Germline-derived CDR1 and CDR2 are SNHLY and FYNNEI. CDR3 amino acids: CASSEMGRGLGAFF. In DNA, the CDR3 is TGTGCCAGCAGTGAAATGGGGAGGGGACTGGGGGCTTTCTTT.